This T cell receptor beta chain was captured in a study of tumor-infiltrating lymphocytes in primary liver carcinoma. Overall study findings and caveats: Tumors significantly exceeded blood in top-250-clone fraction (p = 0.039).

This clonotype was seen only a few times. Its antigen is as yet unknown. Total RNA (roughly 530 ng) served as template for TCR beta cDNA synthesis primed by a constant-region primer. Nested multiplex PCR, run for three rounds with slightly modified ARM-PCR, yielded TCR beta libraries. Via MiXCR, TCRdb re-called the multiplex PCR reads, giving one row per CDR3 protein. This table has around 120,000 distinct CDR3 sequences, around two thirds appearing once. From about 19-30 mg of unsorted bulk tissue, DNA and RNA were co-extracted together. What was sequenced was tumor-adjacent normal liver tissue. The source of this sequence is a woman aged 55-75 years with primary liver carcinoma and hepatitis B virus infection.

The CDR3 region has the DNA TGCAGTGCCCAGTCCTCCTACGAGCAGTACTTC. As protein: CSAQSSYEQYF. The chain uses TRBV20-1 and TRBJ2-7; D gene unclear. The length of the CDR3 is 11 residues. V lost 6 bases, J lost 0 bases, and 6 bases lay in between. Looked up from germline, CDR1 is DFQATT and CDR2 is SNEGSKA (reference sequence).